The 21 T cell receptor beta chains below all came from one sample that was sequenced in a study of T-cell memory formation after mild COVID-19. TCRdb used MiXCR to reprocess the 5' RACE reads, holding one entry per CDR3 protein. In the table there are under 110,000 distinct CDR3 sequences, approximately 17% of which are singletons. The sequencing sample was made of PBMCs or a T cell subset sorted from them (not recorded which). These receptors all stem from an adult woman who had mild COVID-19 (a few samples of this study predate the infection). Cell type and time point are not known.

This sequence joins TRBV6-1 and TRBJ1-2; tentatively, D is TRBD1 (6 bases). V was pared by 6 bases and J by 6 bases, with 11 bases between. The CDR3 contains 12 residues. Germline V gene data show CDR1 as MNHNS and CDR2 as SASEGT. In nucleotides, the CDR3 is TGTGCCAGCAGAGAGGGGGGACATGGCTACACCTTC. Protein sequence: CASREGGHGYTF.

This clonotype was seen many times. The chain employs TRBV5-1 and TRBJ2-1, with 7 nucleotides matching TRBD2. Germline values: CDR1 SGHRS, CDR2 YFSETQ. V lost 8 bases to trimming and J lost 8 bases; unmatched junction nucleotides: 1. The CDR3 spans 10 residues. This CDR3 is CASGGDEQFF. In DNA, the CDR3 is TGCGCCAGTGGGGGGGATGAGCAGTTCTTC.

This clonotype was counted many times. CDR3 amino acids: CASSLGGRVSDEQFF. The CDR3 region has the DNA TGCGCCAGCAGCTTGGGTGGCAGGGTATCCGATGAGCAGTTCTTC. V gene TRBV5-1 combines with J gene TRBJ2-1; D perhaps matches TRBD1 (5 bases). This CDR3 contains 15 residues. Deletions cut 0 bases from V and 8 bases from J, with 15 bases between. Germline V gives CDR1 SGHRS, CDR2 YFSETQ.

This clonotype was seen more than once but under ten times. The CDR3 spells CSAGQGALAEDGTEAFF. Here the CDR3 DNA reads TGCAGTGCTGGTCAGGGGGCGCTTGCTGAGGACGGCACTGAAGCTTTCTTT. J is TRBJ1-1 and V is TRBV20-1; 8 nucleotides agree with TRBD1. Germline V CDR1 and CDR2: DFQATT, SNEGSKA (reference sequence). V was clipped by 5 bases and J by 4 bases; unmatched bases: 18. This CDR3 contains 17 residues.

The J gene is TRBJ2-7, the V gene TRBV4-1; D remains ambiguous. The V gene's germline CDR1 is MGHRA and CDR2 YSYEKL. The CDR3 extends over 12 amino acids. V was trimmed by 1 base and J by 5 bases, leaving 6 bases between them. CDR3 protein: CASSQASNEQYF. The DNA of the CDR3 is TGCGCCAGCAGCCAAGCTTCGAACGAGCAGTACTTC.

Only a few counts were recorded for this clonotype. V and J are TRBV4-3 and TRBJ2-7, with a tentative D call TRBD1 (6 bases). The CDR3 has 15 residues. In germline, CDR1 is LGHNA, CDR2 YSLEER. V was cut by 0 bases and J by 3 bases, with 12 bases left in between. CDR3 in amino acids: CASSQETGISYEQYF. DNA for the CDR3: TGCGCCAGCAGCCAAGAGACAGGTATAAGCTACGAGCAGTACTTC.

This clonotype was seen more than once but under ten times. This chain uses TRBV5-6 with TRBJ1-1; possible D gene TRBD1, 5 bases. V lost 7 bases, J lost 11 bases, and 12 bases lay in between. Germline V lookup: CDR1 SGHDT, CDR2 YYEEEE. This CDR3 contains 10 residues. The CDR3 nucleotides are TGTGCCAGCTTGGGGGAGGTGGCTTTCTTT. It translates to CASLGEVAFF.

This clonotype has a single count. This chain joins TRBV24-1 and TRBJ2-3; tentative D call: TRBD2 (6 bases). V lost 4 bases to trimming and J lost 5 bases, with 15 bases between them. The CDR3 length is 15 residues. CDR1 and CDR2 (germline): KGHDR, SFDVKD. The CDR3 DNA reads TGTGCCACCAGTGACTTTCGGAGGGCGCAAGATACGCAGTATTTT. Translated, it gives CATSDFRRAQDTQYF.

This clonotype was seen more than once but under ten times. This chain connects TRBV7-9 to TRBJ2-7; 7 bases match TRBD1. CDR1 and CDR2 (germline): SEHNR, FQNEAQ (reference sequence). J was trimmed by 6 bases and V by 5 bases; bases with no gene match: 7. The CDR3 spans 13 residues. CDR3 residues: CASSPVTGSEQYF. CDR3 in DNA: TGTGCCAGCAGCCCCGTGACAGGGAGCGAGCAGTACTTC.

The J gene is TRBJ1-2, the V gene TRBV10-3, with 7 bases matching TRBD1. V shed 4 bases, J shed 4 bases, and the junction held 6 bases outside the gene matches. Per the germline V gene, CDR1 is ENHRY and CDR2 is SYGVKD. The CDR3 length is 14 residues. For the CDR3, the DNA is TGTGCCATCAGTGGGGGGGACAGTTTCTATGGCTACACCTTC. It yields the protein CAISGGDSFYGYTF.

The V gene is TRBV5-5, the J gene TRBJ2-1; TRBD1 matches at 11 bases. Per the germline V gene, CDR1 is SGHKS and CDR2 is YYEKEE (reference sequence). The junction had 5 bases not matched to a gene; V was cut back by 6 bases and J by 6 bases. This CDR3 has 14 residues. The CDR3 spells CASTPGQGGNEQFF. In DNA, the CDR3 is TGTGCCAGCACCCCGGGACAGGGGGGCAATGAGCAGTTCTTC.

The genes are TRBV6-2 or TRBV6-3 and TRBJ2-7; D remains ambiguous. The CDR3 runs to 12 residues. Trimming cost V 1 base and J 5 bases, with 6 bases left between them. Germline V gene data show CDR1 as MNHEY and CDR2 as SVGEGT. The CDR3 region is CASSYWTDEQYF. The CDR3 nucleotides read TGTGCCAGCAGTTACTGGACGGACGAGCAGTACTTC.

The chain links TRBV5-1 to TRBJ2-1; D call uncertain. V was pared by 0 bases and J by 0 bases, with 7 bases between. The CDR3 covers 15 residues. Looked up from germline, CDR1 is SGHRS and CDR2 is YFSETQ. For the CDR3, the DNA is TGCGCCAGCAGCTTGGTTTTTAGCTCCTACAATGAGCAGTTCTTC. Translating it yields CASSLVFSSYNEQFF.

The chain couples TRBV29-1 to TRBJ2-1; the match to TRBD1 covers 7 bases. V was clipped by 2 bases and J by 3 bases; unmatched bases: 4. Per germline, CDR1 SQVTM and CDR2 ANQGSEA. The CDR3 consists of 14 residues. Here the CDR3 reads CSVEHGQVYNEQFF. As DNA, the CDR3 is TGCAGCGTTGAACATGGACAGGTCTACAATGAGCAGTTCTTC.

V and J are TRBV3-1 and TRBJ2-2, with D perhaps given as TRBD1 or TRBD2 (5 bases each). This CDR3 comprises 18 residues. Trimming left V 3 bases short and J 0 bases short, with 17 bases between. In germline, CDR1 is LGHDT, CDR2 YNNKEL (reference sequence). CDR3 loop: CASSHAWGRLSNTGELFF. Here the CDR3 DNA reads TGTGCCAGCAGCCATGCCTGGGGACGACTGTCGAACACCGGGGAGCTGTTTTTT. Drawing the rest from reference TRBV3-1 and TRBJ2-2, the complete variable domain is DTAVSQTPKYLVTQMGNDKSIKCEQNLGHDTMYWYKQDSKKFLKIMFSYNNKELIINETVPNRFSPKSPDKAHLNLHINSLELGDSAVYFCASSHAWGRLSNTGELFFGEGSRLTVL.

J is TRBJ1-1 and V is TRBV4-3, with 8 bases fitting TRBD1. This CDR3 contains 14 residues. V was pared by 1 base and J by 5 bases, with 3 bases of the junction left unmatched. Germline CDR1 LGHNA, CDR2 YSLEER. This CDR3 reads CASSQGQGRTEAFF. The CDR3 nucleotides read TGCGCCAGCAGCCAAGGACAGGGGCGTACTGAAGCTTTCTTT.

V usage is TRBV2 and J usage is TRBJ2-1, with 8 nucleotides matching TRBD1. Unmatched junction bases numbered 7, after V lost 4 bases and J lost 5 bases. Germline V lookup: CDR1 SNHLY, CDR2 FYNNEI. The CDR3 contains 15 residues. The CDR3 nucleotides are TGTGCCAGCAGTGTGGGGGACAGGCCGCACAATGAGCAGTTCTTC. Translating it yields CASSVGDRPHNEQFF.

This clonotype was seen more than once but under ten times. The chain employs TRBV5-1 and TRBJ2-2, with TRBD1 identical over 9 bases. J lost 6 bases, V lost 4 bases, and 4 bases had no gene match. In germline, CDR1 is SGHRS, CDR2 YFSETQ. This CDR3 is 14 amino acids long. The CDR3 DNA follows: TGCGCCAGCAGCCGGGACAGGGTTGCCGGGGAGCTGTTTTTT. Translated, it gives CASSRDRVAGELFF.

The CDR3 here is CATSDLAAPSFTDTQYF. The CDR3 nucleotides read TGTGCCACCAGTGATTTGGCGGCTCCTTCCTTCACAGATACGCAGTATTTT. The rearrangement uses TRBV24-1 and TRBJ2-3, with D unresolved. The ends were cut back, 0 bases at V and 2 bases at J, with 14 bases in the middle. Looked up from germline, CDR1 is KGHDR and CDR2 is SFDVKD. The CDR3 totals 17 residues.

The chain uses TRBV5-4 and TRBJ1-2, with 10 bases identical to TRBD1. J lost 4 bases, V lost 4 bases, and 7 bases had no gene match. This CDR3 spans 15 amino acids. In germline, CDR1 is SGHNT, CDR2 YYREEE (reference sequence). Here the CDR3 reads CASSDRDRGPYGYTF. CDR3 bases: TGTGCCAGCAGCGACCGGGACAGGGGTCCCTATGGCTACACCTTC.

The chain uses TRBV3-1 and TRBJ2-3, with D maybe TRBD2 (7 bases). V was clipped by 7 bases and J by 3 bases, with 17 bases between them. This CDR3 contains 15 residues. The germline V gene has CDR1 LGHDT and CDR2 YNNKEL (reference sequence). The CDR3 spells CASKRTGGYTDTQYF. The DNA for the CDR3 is TGTGCCAGCAAAAGAACGGGGGGCTATACAGATACGCAGTATTTT.